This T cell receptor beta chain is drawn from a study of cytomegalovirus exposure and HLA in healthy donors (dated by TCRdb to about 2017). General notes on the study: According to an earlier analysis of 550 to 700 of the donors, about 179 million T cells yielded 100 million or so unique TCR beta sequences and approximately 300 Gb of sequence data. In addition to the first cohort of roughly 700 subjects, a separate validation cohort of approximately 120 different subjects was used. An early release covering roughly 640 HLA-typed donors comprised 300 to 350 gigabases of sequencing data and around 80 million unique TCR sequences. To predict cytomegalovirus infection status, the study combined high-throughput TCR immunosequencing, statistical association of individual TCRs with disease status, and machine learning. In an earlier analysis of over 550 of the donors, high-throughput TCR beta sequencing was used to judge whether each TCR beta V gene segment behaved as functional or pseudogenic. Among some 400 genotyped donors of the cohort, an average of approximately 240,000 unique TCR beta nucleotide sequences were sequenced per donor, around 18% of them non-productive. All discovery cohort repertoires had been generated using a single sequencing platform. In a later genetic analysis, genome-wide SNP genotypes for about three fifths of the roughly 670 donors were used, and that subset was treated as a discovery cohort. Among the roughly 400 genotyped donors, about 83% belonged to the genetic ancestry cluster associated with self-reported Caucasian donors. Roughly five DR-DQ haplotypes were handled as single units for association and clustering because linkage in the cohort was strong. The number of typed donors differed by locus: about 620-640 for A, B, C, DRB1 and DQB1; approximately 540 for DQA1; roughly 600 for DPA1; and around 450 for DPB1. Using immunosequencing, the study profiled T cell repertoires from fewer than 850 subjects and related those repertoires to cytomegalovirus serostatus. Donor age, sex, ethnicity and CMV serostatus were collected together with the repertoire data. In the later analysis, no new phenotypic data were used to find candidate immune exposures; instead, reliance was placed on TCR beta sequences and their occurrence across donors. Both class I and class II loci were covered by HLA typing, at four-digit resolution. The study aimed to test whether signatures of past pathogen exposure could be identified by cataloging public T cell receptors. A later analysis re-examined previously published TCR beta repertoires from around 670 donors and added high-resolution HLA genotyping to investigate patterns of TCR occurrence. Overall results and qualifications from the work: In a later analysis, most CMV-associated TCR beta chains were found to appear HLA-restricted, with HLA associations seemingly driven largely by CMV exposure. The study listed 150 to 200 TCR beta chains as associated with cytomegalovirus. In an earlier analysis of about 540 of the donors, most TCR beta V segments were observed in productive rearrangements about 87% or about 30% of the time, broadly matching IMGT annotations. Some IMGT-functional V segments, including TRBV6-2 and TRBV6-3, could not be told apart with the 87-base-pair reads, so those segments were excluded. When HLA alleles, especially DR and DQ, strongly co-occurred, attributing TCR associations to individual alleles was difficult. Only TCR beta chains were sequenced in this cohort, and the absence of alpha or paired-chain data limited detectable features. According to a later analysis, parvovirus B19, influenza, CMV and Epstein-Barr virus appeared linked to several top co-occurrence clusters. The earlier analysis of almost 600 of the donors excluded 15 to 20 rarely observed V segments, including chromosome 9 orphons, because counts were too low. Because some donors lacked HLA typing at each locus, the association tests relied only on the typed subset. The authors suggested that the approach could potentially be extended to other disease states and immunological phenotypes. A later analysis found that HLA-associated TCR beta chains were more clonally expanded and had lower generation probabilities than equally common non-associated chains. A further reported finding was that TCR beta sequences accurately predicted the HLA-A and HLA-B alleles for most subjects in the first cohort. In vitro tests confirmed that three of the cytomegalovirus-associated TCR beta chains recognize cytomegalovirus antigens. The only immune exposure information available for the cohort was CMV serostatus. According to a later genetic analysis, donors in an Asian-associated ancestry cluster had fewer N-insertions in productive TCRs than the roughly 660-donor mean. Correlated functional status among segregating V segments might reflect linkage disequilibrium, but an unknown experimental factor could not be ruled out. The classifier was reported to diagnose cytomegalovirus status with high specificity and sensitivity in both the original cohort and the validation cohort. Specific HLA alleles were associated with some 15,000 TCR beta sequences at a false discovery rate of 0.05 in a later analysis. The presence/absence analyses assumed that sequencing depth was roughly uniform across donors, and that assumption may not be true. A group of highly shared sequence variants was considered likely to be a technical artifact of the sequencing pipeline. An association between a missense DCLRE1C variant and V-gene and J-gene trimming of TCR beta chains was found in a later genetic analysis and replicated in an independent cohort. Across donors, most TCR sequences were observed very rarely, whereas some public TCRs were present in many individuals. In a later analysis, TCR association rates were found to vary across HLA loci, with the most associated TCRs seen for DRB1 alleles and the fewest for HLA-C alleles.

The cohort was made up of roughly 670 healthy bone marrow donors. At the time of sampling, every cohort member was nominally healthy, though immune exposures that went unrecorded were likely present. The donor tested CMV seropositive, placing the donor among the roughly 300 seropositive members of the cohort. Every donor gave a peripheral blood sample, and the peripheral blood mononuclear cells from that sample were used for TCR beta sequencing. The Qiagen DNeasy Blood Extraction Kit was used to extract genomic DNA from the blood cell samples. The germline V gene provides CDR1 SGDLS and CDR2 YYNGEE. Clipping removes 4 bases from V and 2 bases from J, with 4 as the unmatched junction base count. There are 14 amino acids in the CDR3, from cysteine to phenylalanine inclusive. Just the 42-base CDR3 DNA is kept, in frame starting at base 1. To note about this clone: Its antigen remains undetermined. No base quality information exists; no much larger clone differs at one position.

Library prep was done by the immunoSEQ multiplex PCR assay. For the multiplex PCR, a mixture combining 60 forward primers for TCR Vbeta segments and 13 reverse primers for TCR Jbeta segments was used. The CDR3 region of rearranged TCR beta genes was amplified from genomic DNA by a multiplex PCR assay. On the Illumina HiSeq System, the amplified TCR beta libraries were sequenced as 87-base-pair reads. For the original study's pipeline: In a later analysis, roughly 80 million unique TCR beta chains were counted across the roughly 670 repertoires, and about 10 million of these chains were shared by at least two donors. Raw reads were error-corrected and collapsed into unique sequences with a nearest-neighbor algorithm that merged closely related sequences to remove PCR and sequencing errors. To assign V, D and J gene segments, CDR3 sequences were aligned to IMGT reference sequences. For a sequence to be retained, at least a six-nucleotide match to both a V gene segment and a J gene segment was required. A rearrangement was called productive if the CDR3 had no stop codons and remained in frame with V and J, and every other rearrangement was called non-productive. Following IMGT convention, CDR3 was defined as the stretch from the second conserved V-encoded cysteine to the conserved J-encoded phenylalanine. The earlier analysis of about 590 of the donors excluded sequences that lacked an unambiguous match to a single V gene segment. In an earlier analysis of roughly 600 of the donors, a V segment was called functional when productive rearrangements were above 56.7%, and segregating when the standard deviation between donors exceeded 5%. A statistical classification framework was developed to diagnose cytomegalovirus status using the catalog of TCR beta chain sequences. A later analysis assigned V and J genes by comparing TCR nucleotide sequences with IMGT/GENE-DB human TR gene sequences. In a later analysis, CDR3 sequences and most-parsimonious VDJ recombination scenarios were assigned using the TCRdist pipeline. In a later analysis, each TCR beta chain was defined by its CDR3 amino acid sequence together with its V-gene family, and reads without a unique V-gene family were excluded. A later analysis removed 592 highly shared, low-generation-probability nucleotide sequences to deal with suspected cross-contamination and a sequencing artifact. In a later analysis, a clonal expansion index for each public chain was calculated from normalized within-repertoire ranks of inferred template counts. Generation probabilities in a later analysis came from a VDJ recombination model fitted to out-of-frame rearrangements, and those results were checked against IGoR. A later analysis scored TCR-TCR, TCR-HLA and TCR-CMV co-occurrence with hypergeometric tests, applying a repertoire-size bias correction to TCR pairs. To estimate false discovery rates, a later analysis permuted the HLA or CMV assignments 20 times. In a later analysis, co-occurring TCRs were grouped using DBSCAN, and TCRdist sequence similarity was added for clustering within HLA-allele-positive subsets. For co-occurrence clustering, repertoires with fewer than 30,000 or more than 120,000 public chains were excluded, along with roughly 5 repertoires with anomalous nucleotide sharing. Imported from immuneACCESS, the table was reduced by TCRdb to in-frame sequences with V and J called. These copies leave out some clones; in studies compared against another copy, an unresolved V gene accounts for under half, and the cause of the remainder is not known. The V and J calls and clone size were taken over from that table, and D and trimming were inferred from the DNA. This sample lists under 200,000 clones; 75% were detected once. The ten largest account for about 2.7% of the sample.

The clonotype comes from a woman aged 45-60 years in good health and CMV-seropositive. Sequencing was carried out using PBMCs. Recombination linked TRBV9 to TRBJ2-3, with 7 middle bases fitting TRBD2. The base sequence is TGTGCCAGCAGCCCCCGGGACTACACAGATACGCAGTATTTT. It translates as CASSPRDYTDTQYF. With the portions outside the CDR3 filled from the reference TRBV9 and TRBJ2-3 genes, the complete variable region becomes DSGVTQTPKHLITATGQRVTLRCSPRSGDLSVYWYQQSLDQGLQFLIQYYNGEERAKGNILERFSAQQFPDLHSELNLSSLELGDSALYFCASSPRDYTDTQYFGPGTRLTVL.